A single sample gave rise to the 15 T cell receptor beta chains below, sequenced in a study of siplizumab effects on memory and regulatory T cells. Produced via immunoSEQ multiplex PCR; TCRdb's table is partial and in-frame only. The sample consists of approximately 46,000 clones, over 90% of them appearing once. The sequenced sample was CD8+ T cells sorted from blood. The receptors originated from a human donor in good health.

The V call is TRBV6-1, the J call TRBJ2-3; 9 bases map to TRBD1. This CDR3 spans 15 amino acids. The junction had 5 bases not matched to a gene; V was cut back by 3 bases and J by 4 bases. The germline gives CDR1 MNHNS, CDR2 SASEGT. CDR3 nucleotide sequence: TGTGCCAGCAGTGACGGGACAGGGTTCCCAGATACGCAGTATTTT. It yields the protein CASSDGTGFPDTQYF.

The J gene is TRBJ1-2, the V gene TRBV27; no firm D call. The germline V gene has CDR1 MNHEY and CDR2 SMNVEV (reference sequence). The CDR3 sequence is 16 residues long. The V end was cut by 3 bases, the J end by 3 bases, with 17 bases between. This chain's CDR3 is CASSFLSAGPHYGYTF. The CDR3 region has the DNA TGTGCCAGCAGTTTCCTTTCTGCAGGACCCCACTATGGCTACACCTTC.

The chain has TRBV7-8 and TRBJ1-2; tentative D call: TRBD1 (5 bases). V was shortened by 5 bases and J by 5 bases, with 18 bases between the two germline ends. Germline CDR1 and CDR2: SGHVS and FQNEAQ. The CDR3 has 15 amino acids. DNA for the CDR3: TGTGCCAGCAGCCCCGGGACGCCCTCCCCTTATGGCTACACCTTC. Amino acids: CASSPGTPSPYGYTF.

The chain has TRBV7-2 and TRBJ2-1, with 12 nucleotides matching TRBD2. Trimming cost V 5 bases and J 7 bases; bases outside gene matches: 3. Germline CDR1 is SGHTA and CDR2 is FQGNSA. The CDR3 loop spans 14 amino acids. The CDR3 DNA is TGTGCCAGCAGCACTAGCGGGAGGTGGAATGAGCAGTTCTTC. The encoded protein is CASSTSGRWNEQFF.

V and J are TRBV7-9 and TRBJ1-2; D is ambiguous. Trimming took off 4 bases at V and 3 bases at J, with 15 bases between the two ends. CDR3 size: 15 residues. Looked up from germline, CDR1 is SEHNR and CDR2 is FQNEAQ (reference sequence). The CDR3 DNA sequence: TGTGCCAGCAGCTACTCGGGCCAGATTCACTATGGCTACACCTTC. Translated: CASSYSGQIHYGYTF.

This sequence joins TRBV5-1 and TRBJ2-7; D gene uncertain. The V gene's germline CDR1 is SGHRS and CDR2 YFSETQ. Between the trimmed V and J ends, which lost 2 bases and 6 bases, there was a span of 9 bases. CDR3 size: 12 residues. CDR3 nucleotides: TGCGCCAGCAGCTTTTCGGGTTCCGAGCAGTACTTC. As protein: CASSFSGSEQYF.

The gene calls are TRBV18 and TRBJ2-6; 11 positions match TRBD2. V was clipped by 3 bases and J by 0 bases; unmatched bases: 1. CDR1 is KGHSH, CDR2 LQKENI, per germline. The CDR3 is 17 residues long. The CDR3 DNA follows: TGTGCCAGCTCACCGGGACTAGCGGTCTCTGGGGCCAACGTCCTGACTTTC. This codes for CASSPGLAVSGANVLTF. Supplemented by reference TRBV18 and TRBJ2-6, the full variable domain reads NAGVMQNPRHLVRRRGQEARLRCSPMKGHSHVYWYRQLPEEGLKFMVYLQKENIIDESGMPKERFSAEFPKEGPSILRIQQVVRGDSAAYFCASSPGLAVSGANVLTFGAGSRLTVL.

J is TRBJ2-7 and V is TRBV19; D call uncertain. Germline CDR1 LNHDA, CDR2 SQIVND (reference sequence). There are 13 residues in the CDR3. V was cut by 5 bases and J by 3 bases, with 11 bases left in between. The CDR3 here is CASSASGVYEQYF. The DNA of the CDR3 is TGTGCCAGTAGTGCCTCGGGTGTCTACGAGCAGTACTTC. Complete variable domain (other parts from reference TRBV19 and TRBJ2-7): DGGITQSPKYLFRKEGQNVTLSCEQNLNHDAMYWYRQDPGQGLRLIYYSQIVNDFQKGDIAEGYSVSREKKESFPLTVTSAQKNPTAFYLCASSASGVYEQYFGPGTRLTVT.

The rearrangement joins TRBV25-1 to TRBJ1-2, with 8 bases lining up with TRBD1. Trimming cost V 3 bases and J 6 bases; bases outside gene matches: 9. This CDR3 is built from 15 residues. In germline, CDR1 is MGHDK, CDR2 SYGVNS. CDR3 nucleotide sequence: TGTGCCAGCAGTGATGACAAGACAGGGGTGGATGGCTACACCTTC. Translated, it gives CASSDDKTGVDGYTF.

The chain is built from TRBV25-1 and TRBJ1-2, with D unclear. The CDR3 totals 13 residues. From germline, CDR1 is MGHDK and CDR2 SYGVNS. Between the trimmed V and J ends, which lost 2 bases and 2 bases, there was a span of 6 bases. The CDR3 loop reads CASSELGNYGYTF. CDR3 nucleotides: TGTGCCAGCAGTGAACTAGGGAACTATGGCTACACCTTC.

This rearrangement joins TRBV27 to TRBJ2-3; 8 bases agree with TRBD2. The CDR3 extends over 17 amino acids. V lost 3 bases and J lost 2; bases outside the gene matches: 10. The germline V gene encodes CDR1 MNHEY and CDR2 SMNVEV (reference sequence). In nucleotides, the CDR3 is TGTGCCAGCAGTTTGCTTCAACCAGCGGGAGTCACAGATACGCAGTATTTT. Its translation is CASSLLQPAGVTDTQYF.

CDR3 sequence: CAIRGGSLPDTQYF. The CDR3 DNA reads TGTGCCATCCGAGGGGGGTCGTTGCCAGATACGCAGTATTTT. The chain combines TRBV10-3 with TRBJ2-3; the D call may be TRBD1 or TRBD2 (6 bases each). The CDR3 consists of 14 residues. Looked up from germline, CDR1 is ENHRY and CDR2 is SYGVKD. With 8 bases removed from V and 4 bases from J, the gap between germline ends came to 16 bases.

The V call is TRBV5-1, the J call TRBJ2-7; D not certain. In germline, CDR1 is SGHRS, CDR2 YFSETQ. CDR3 length equals 12 residues. V lost 4 bases and J lost 5, with 10 bases in between. This CDR3 is CASSSRLDEQYF. CDR3 nucleotides: TGCGCCAGCAGCAGCAGACTCGACGAGCAGTACTTC.

The chain employs TRBV14 and TRBJ1-1, with a possible D match to TRBD1 (6 bases). The CDR3 consists of 17 residues. Between the trimmed V and J ends, which lost 0 bases and 5 bases, there was a span of 19 bases. The germline V gene encodes CDR1 SGHDN and CDR2 FVKESK. The CDR3 DNA reads TGTGCCAGCAGCCAAGATCTGGGAGGGCGAGGGGGGACTGAAGCTTTCTTT. Protein product: CASSQDLGGRGGTEAFF.

The CDR3 region is CASSDREFQSYEQYF. The DNA for the CDR3 is TGTGCCAGCAGTGACAGGGAATTTCAGTCCTACGAGCAGTACTTC. This chain uses TRBV6-1 with TRBJ2-7; the D gene is possibly TRBD1 (5 bases). The CDR3 loop spans 15 amino acids. The germline gives CDR1 MNHNS, CDR2 SASEGT. The germline V and J ends were trimmed by 3 bases and 1 base, with 13 bases remaining between them.